This TCR beta chain was captured in a study of T cells in Graves' hyperthyroidism and ophthalmopathy. Template material for amplifying TCR beta CDR3 regions consisted of RNA transcripts. A set of HTBI primers served as the primers for a first-round RT-PCR of the TCR CDR3. TCRdb fed the multiplex PCR reads into MiXCR, producing one record per CDR3 protein. This sample yields fewer than 500,000 distinct CDR3 sequences, of which approximately 15% are seen a single time; less than 25% belongs to the top ten. Per germline, CDR1 MNHEY and CDR2 SVGAGI. The V end was cut by 1 base, the J end by 7 bases, with 11 bases between. There are 15 residues in the CDR3. This clonotype was counted a few times.

This chain connects TRBV6-5 to TRBJ1-6, with D hard to call. The source material was blood. The clonotype comes from a man younger than 45 with Graves' hyperthyroidism that later progressed to Graves' ophthalmopathy. The CDR3 here is CASSYLGQENSPLHF. The CDR3 coding sequence is TGTGCCAGCAGTTACTTAGGGCAGGAAAATTCACCCCTCCACTTT.